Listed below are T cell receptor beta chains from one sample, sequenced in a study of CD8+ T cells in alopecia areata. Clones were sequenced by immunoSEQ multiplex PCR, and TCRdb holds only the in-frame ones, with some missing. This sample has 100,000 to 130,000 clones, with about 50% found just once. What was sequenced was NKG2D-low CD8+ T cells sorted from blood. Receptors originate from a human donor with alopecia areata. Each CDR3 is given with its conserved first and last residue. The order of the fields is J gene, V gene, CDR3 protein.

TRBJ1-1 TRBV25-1 CASSGRGGSRSTEAFF
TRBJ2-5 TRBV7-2 CASSLGPGSGSQETQYF
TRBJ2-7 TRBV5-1 CASSLSGTGFFVRQYF
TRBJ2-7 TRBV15 CATSRKRDGHEQYF
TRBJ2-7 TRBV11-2 CASSLELSYEQYF
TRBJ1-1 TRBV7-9 CASSTGGTEAFF
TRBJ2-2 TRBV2 CASSDAGSNTGELFF
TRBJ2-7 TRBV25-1 CASSEGSKTNSYEQYF
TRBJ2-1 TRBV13 CASSLGSGSRTEQFF
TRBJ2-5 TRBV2 CATTPTSAQETQYF
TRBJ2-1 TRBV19 CASSIRLAGVYEQFF
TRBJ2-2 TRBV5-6 CASGGWPGELFF
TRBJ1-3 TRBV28 CASSLPRALGQSSGNTIYF
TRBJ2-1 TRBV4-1 CASSSSGTSGRSEQFF
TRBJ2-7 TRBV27 CASTRGGEKNEQYF
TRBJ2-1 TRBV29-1 CSVEGTRGASYNEQFF
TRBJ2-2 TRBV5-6 CASSLGQGNIGELFF
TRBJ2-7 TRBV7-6 CASSGGRTSGRAHLSYEQYF
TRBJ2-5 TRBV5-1 CASSLSGGYGETQYF
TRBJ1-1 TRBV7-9 CASPGGEGEAFF
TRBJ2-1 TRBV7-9 CASSLAPREQFF
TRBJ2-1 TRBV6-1 CASRMVSEYNEQFF
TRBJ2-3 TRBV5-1 CASSRRWDGSTDTQYF
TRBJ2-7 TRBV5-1 CASSFTGQVLEQYF
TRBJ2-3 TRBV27 CASSLSRPDTQYF
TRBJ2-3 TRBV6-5 CASSPSGLLATQYF